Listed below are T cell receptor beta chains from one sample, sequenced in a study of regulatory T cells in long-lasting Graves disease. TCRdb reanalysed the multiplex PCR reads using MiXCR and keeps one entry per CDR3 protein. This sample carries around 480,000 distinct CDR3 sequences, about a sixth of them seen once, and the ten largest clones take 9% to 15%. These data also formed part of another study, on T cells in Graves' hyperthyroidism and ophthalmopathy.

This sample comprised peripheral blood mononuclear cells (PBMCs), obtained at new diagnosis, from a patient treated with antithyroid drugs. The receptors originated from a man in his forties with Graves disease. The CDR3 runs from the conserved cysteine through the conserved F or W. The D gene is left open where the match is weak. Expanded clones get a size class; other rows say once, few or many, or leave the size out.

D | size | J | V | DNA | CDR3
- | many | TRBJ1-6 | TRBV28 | TGTGCCAGCAATTTGGGGACTCTGGAGAATTCACCCCTCCACTTT | CASNLGTLENSPLHF
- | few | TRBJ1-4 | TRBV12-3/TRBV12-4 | TGTGCCAGCAGTTTCTGGGGGGCATTTGCAACTAATGAAAAACTGTTTTTT | CASSFWGAFATNEKLFF
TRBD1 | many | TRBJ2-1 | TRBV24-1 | TGTGCCACCAGTGATCCTTCAGGGGGTTGGGGCAATGAGCAGTTCTTC | CATSDPSGGWGNEQFF
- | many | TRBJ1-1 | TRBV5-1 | TGCGCCAGCAGGTCGGGGGACGCTGAAGCTTTCTTT | CASRSGDAEAFF
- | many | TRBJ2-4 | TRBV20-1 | TGCAGTGCTAGTGAGGGCCCAGCCGGGAACATTCAGTACTTC | CSASEGPAGNIQYF
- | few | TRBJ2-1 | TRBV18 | TGTGCCAGCTCACCACCGAAGAGCTCCTACAATGAGCAGTTCTTC | CASSPPKSSYNEQFF
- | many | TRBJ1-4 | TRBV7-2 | TGTGCCAGCAGCTTAGGGGGGCGAGGATCAAATGAAAAACTGTTTTTT | CASSLGGRGSNEKLFF
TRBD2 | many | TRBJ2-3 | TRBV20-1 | TGCAGTGCGGGGATGCGCGGGAGGGCCGATACGCAGTATTTT | CSAGMRGRADTQYF
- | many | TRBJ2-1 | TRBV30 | TGTGCCTGGAGTACCCCTGGTGAGCAGTTCTTC | CAWSTPGEQFF
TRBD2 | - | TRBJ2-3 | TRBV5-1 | TGCGCCAGCAGCTTCCGACTAGCGGGAGATAAAGATACGCAGTATTTT | CASSFRLAGDKDTQYF
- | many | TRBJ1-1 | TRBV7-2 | TGTGCCAGCAGCTTAGCTCGGGGGCCGCACACTGAAGCTTTCTTT | CASSLARGPHTEAFF
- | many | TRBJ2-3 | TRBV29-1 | TGCAGCGTCTCTAACACAGATACGCAGTATTTT | CSVSNTDTQYF
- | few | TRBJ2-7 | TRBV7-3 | TGTGCCACCACAGGTGTCTTCAGAATAGCCTACGAGCAGTACTTC | CATTGVFRIAYEQYF
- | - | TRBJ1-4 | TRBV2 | TGTGCCAGCTTTCACGGAGGGTCTAATGAAAAACTGTTTTTT | CASFHGGSNEKLFF
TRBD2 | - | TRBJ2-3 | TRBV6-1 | TGTGCCAGCAGTCCCACTAGCGGGAGGGACACAGATACGCAGTATTTT | CASSPTSGRDTDTQYF
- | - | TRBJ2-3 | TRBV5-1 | TGCGCCAGCAGCAGGGAAGGTAGCACAGATACGCAGTATTTT | CASSREGSTDTQYF
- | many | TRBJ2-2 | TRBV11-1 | TGTGCCAGCAGCTTAGCGGGAGTGGCAAACACCGGGGAGCTGTTTTTT | CASSLAGVANTGELFF
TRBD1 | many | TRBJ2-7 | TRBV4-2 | TGTGCCAGCAGCCAATGGGAGGGACAGGGCTACGAGCAGTACTTC | CASSQWEGQGYEQYF
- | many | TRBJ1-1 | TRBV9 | TGTGCCAGCTCTAAAGTAAACACTGAAGCTTTCTTT | CASSKVNTEAFF
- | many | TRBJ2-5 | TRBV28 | TGTGCCAGCAGTTTAACTCTCAAGGTAATGGCAGGTATCCAAGAGACCCAGTACTTC | CASSLTLKVMAGIQETQYF
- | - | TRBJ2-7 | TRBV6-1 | TGTGCCAGCTACCGGGGGTCCGAGCAGTACTTC | CASYRGSEQYF
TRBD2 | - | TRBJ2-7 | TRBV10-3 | TGTGCCATCAGTGGGGCCCTGACTAGCGGGATTTCCTACGAGCGGTACTTC | CAISGALTSGISYERYF
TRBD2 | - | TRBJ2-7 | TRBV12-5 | TGTGCTAGTGGTTTACACGGTTTTAGCGGGTGGCCCGAGCAGTACTTC | CASGLHGFSGWPEQYF
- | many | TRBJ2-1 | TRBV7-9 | TGTGCCAGCAGCTCTAGAGGAGGCTATTACGATGAGCAGTTCTTC | CASSSRGGYYDEQFF
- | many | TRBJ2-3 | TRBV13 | TGTGCCAGCAGGGATTGGGTCGGACGGATCACAGATACGCAGTATTTT | CASRDWVGRITDTQYF
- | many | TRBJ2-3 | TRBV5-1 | TGCGCCAGCAGCTTGATCACTGGAGATACGCAGTATTTT | CASSLITGDTQYF
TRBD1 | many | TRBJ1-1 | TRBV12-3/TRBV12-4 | TGTGCCAGCAACCCCCAGGGGGCGTTGAACACTGAAGCTTTCTTT | CASNPQGALNTEAFF
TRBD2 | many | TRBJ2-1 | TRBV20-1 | TGCAGTGCAAAGAGATGGCGGGAGGAGAATGAGCAGTTCTTC | CSAKRWREENEQFF
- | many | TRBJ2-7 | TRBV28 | TGTGCCAGCAGTTTCGTCTACGAGCAGTACTTC | CASSFVYEQYF
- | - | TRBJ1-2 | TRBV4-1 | TGCGCCAGCAGCCAAGTGGCAACTCTCAGCTATGGCTACACCTTC | CASSQVATLSYGYTF
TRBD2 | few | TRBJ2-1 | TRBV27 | TGTGCCAGCAGTTTTGTCCTAGCGGGACGCGGCTACAATGAGCAGTTCTTC | CASSFVLAGRGYNEQFF
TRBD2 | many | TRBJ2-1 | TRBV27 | TGTGCCAGCAGTATGCGACCGGGACTAGCGGGCCTTTACAATGAGCAGTTCTTC | CASSMRPGLAGLYNEQFF
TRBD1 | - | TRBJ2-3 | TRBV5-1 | TGCGCCAGCAGCGAGGACAGGTTCGATACGCAGTATTTT | CASSEDRFDTQYF
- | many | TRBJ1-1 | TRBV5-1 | TGCGCCAGCAGCGAGGGACCCGAGAACACTGAAGCTTTCTTT | CASSEGPENTEAFF
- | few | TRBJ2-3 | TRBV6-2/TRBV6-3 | TGTGCCAGCAGTCCCACACCGGGACACAGGGCAGATACGCAGTATTTT | CASSPTPGHRADTQYF
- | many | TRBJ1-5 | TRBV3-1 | TGTGCCAGCAGCCAAGGGCCCCCGCAGCCCCAGCATTTT | CASSQGPPQPQHF
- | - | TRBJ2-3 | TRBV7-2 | TGTGCCAGCAGCTTAGCCTATACCGATTATACGCAGTATTTT | CASSLAYTDYTQYF
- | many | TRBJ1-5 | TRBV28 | TGTGCCAGCAGGAAGACGGTTAGCAATCAGCCCCAGCATTTT | CASRKTVSNQPQHF
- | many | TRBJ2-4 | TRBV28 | TGTGCCAGCAGTTTGGGGCAGAACATTCAGTACTTC | CASSLGQNIQYF
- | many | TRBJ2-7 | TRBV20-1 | TGCAGTGCTAGAATCGGGAGAAGGGACGAGCAGTACTTC | CSARIGRRDEQYF
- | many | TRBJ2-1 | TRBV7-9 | TGTGCCAGCAGCCCGGGGGCGGGAGCTCGGAATGAGCAGTTCTTC | CASSPGAGARNEQFF
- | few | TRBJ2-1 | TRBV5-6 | TGTGCCAGCAGCTTGTGGGGGTACAATGAGCAGTTCTTC | CASSLWGYNEQFF
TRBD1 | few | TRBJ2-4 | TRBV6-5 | TGTGCCAGCAGTTACTCGAGGGGGCCGGCCAAAAACATTCAGTACTTC | CASSYSRGPAKNIQYF
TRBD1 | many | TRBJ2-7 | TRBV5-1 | TGCGCCAGCAGCTCACAGGGGGCGGTGGCTACCGGCCGATACTACGAGCAGTACTTC | CASSSQGAVATGRYYEQYF